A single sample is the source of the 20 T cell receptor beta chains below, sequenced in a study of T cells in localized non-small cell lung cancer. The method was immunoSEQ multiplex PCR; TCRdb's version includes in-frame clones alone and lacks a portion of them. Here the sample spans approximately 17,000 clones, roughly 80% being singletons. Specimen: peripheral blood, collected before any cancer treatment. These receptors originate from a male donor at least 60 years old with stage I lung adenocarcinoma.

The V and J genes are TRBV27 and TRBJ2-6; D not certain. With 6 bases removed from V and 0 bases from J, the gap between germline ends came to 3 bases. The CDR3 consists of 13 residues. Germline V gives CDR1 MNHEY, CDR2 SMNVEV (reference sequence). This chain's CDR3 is CASRPSGANVLTF. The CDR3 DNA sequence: TGTGCCAGCAGGCCCTCTGGGGCCAACGTCCTGACTTTC. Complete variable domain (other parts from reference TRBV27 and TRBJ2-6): EAQVTQNPRYLITVTGKKLTVTCSQNMNHEYMSWYRQDPGLGLRQIYYSMNVEVTDKGDVPEGYKVSRKEKRNFPLILESPSPNQTSLYFCASRPSGANVLTFGAGSRLTVL.

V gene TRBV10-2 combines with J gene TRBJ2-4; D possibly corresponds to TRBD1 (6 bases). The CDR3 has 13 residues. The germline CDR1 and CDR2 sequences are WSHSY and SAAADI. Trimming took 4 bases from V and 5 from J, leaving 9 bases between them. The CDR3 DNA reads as TGCGCCAGCAGTGGGGGACACCAAAACATTCAGTACTTC. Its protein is CASSGGHQNIQYF.

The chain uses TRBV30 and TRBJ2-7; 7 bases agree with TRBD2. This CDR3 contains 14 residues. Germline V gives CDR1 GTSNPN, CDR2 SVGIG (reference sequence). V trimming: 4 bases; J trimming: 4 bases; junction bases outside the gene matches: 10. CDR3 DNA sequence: TGTGCCTGGAAAACGACTAGCAGTTCGTACGAGCAGTACTTC. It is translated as CAWKTTSSSYEQYF.

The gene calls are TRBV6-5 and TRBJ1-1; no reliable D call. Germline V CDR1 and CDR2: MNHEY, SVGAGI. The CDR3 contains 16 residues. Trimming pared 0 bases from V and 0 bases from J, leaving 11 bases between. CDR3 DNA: TGTGCCAGCAGTTACTCGACCCCAGGTATGAACACTGAAGCTTTCTTT. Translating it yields CASSYSTPGMNTEAFF.

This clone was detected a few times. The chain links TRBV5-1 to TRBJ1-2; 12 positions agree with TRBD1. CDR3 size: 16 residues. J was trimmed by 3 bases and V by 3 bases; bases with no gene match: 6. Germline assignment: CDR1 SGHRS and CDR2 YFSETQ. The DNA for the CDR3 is TGCGCCAGCAGCTCCGGGACAGGGGGCGCCGACTATGGCTACACCTTC. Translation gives CASSSGTGGADYGYTF. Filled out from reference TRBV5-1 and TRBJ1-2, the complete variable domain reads KAGVTQTPRYLIKTRGQQVTLSCSPISGHRSVSWYQQTPGQGLQFLFEYFSETQRNKGNFPGRFSGRQFSNSRSEMNVSTLELGDSALYLCASSSGTGGADYGYTFGSGTRLTVV.

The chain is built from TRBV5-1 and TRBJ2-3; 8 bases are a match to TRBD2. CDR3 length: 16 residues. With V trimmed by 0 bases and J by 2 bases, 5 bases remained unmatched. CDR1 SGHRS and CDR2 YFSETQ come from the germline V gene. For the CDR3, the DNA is TGCGCCAGCAGCTTGGGGGAGCGGGGGAACACAGATACGCAGTATTTT. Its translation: CASSLGERGNTDTQYF.

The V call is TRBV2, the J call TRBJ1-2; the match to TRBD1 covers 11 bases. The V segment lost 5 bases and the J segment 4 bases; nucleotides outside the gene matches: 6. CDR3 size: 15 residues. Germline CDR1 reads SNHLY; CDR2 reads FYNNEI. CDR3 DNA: TGTGCCAGCAGTTCGGACAGGGGGCGCGGCTATGGCTACACCTTC. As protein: CASSSDRGRGYGYTF. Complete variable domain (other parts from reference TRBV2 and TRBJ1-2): EPEVTQTPSHQVTQMGQEVILRCVPISNHLYFYWYRQILGQKVEFLVSFYNNEISEKSEIFDDQFSVERPDGSNFTLKIRSTKLEDSAMYFCASSSDRGRGYGYTFGSGTRLTVV.

The CDR3 sequence is CASSFRTWAYEQYF. CDR3 nucleotides: TGTGCCAGCAGCTTTAGGACTTGGGCCTACGAGCAGTACTTC. This chain joins TRBV5-8 and TRBJ2-7, with D possibly TRBD2 on 5 matching bases. Trimming removed 2 bases from V and 2 bases from J, with 11 bases in between. The V gene's germline CDR1 is SGHTS and CDR2 YDEGEE. The CDR3 runs 14 residues.

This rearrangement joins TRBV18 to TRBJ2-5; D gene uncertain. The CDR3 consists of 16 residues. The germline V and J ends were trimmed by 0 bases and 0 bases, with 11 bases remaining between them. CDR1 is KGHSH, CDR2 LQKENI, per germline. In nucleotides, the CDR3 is TGTGCCAGCTCACCACCGATAAATCAGTACCAAGAGACCCAGTACTTC. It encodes CASSPPINQYQETQYF.

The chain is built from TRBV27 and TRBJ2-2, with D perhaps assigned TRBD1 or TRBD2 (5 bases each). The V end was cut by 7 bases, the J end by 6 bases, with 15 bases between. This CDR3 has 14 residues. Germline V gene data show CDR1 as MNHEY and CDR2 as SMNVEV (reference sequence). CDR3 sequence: CASTIGGTSGELFF. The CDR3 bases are TGTGCCAGCACTATTGGGGGTACTTCCGGGGAGCTGTTTTTT.

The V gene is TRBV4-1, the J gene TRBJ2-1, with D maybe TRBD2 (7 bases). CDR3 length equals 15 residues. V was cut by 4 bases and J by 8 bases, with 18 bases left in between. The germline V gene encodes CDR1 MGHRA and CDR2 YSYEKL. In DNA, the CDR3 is TGCGCCAGCAGCCCACGGGGGGCAGGGTCGCATGAGCAGTTCTTC. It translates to CASSPRGAGSHEQFF.

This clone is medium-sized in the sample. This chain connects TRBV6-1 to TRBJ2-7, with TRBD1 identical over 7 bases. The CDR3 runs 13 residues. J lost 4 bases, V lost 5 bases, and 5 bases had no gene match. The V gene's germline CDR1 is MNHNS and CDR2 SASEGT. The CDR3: CASSNDRVYEQYF. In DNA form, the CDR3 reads TGTGCCAGCAGTAACGACAGGGTTTACGAGCAGTACTTC.

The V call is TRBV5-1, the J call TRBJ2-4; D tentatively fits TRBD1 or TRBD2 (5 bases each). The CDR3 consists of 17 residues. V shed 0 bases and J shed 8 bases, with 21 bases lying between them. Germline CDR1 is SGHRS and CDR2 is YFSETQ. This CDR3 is CASSLGSTALRGDIQYF. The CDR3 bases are TGCGCCAGCAGCTTGGGTTCTACTGCACTAAGAGGGGACATTCAGTACTTC.

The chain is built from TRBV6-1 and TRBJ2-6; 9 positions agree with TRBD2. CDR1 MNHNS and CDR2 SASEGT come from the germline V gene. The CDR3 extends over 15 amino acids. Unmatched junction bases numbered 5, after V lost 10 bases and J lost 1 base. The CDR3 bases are TGTGCCACCAGACTAGCGGATTCTGGGGCCAACGTCCTGACTTTC. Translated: CATRLADSGANVLTF.

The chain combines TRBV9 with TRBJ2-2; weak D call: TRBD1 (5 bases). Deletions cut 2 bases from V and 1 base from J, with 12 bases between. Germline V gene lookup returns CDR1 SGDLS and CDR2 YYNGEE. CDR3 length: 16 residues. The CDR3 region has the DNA TGTGCCAGCAGCGTGGGGTGGCAGGGGAACACCGGGGAGCTGTTTTTT. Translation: CASSVGWQGNTGELFF. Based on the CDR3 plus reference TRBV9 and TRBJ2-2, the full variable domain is DSGVTQTPKHLITATGQRVTLRCSPRSGDLSVYWYQQSLDQGLQFLIQYYNGEERAKGNILERFSAQQFPDLHSELNLSSLELGDSALYFCASSVGWQGNTGELFFGEGSRLTVL.

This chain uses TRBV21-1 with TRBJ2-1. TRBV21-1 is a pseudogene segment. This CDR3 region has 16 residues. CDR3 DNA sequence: TGTGCCAGCAGGCGACCTCTACACCATTCCGACAATGAGCAGTTCTTC. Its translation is CASRRPLHHSDNEQFF.

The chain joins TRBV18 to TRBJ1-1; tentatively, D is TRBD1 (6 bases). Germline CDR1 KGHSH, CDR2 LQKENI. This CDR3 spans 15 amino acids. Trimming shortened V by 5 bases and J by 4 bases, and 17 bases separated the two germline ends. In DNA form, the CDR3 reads TGTGCCAGCTCATCCACAGGGATGGGTGGCACTGAAGCTTTCTTT. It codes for CASSSTGMGGTEAFF.

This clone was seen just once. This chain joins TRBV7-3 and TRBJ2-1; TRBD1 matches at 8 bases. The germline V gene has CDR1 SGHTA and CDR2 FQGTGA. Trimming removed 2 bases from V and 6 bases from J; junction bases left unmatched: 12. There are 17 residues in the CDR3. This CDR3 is CASSLVTDRGNSNEQFF. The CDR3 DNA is TGTGCCAGCAGCTTAGTTACCGACAGGGGCAATAGCAATGAGCAGTTCTTC.

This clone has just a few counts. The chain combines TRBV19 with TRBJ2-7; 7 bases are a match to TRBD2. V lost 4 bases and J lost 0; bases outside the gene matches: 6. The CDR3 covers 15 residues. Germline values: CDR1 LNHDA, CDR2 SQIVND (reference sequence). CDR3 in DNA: TGTGCCAGTAGTAGAACTAGCGTAAGCTCCTACGAGCAGTACTTC. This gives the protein CASSRTSVSSYEQYF. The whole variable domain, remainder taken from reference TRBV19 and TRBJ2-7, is DGGITQSPKYLFRKEGQNVTLSCEQNLNHDAMYWYRQDPGQGLRLIYYSQIVNDFQKGDIAEGYSVSREKKESFPLTVTSAQKNPTAFYLCASSRTSVSSYEQYFGPGTRLTVT.

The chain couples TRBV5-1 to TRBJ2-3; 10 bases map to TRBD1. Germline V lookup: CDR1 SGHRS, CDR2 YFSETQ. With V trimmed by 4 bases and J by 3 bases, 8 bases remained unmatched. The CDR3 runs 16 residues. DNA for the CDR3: TGCGCCAGCAGCCGGGGAGACAGGGGGCTAACAGATACGCAGTATTTT. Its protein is CASSRGDRGLTDTQYF.